Each of the 9 T cell receptor beta chains below was sequenced from the same sample in a study of blood T cell repertoires in COVID-19. Profiled with immunoSEQ multiplex PCR; TCRdb holds only in-frame clones, not every one. The sample contains 150,000 or so clones, roughly 73% of which appear only once. The specimen sequenced was peripheral blood. The receptors come from a woman aged 50 to 65 with active or convalescent COVID-19.

The gene calls are TRBV7-8 and TRBJ1-3; weak D call: TRBD1 (5 bases). Germline loops: CDR1 SGHVS, CDR2 FQNEAQ. There are 15 residues in the CDR3. Trimming stripped 8 bases from V and 0 bases from J, with 14 bases between. DNA for the CDR3: TGTGCCAGCGGGCGGGACTTGAGCTCTGGAAACACCATATATTTT. Residues: CASGRDLSSGNTIYF.

The V and J genes are TRBV7-2 and TRBJ1-4; D remains ambiguous. The CDR3 runs to 15 residues. Germline V gene sequence: CDR1 SGHTA, CDR2 FQGNSA. With 2 bases removed from V and 1 base from J, the gap between germline ends came to 8 bases. CDR3 sequence reads: CASSLYVRTNEKLFF. CDR3 DNA sequence: TGTGCCAGCAGCTTATACGTCAGAACTAATGAAAAACTGTTTTTT.

The genes are TRBV27 and TRBJ1-2; no clear D gene. Trimming stripped 6 bases from V and 8 bases from J, with 13 bases between. In germline, CDR1 is MNHEY, CDR2 SMNVEV (reference sequence). This CDR3 has 12 residues. The CDR3 region has the DNA TGTGCCAGCAGCAGAGGAACTGGCGGCTACACCTTC. This encodes CASSRGTGGYTF.

This chain joins TRBV19 and TRBJ1-4; the D gene is possibly TRBD1 (6 bases). With 8 bases removed from V and 4 bases from J, the gap between germline ends came to 14 bases. Germline V gives CDR1 LNHDA, CDR2 SQIVND (reference sequence). The CDR3 length is 14 residues. CDR3 DNA: TGTGCCAGTGGACACAGGGATTATAATGAAAAACTGTTTTTT. Translating gives CASGHRDYNEKLFF. Full variable domain (rest looked up from reference TRBV19 and TRBJ1-4): DGGITQSPKYLFRKEGQNVTLSCEQNLNHDAMYWYRQDPGQGLRLIYYSQIVNDFQKGDIAEGYSVSREKKESFPLTVTSAQKNPTAFYLCASGHRDYNEKLFFGSGTQLSVL.

This rearrangement joins TRBV28 to TRBJ2-2; D might be TRBD2 (5 bases). The CDR3 runs to 14 residues. V was cut by 2 bases and J by 5 bases, with 9 bases left in between. The V gene's germline CDR1 is MDHEN and CDR2 SYDVKM. The CDR3 DNA follows: TGTGCCAGCAGTTTAACGAGGGAAACCGGGGAGCTGTTTTTT. It encodes CASSLTRETGELFF.

The rearrangement uses TRBV30 and TRBJ1-6, with TRBD1 as a possible D gene (6 bases). CDR1 and CDR2 (germline): GTSNPN, SVGIG (reference sequence). This CDR3 region has 13 residues. V lost 2 bases and J lost 8, with 10 bases in between. Written as DNA, the CDR3 is TGTGCCTGGAGTTTGACAGGCTATTCACCCCTCCACTTT. Translation gives CAWSLTGYSPLHF.

This CDR3 reads CASSPGQGNEQFF. In DNA form, the CDR3 reads TGTGCCAGCAGCCCCGGACAGGGGAATGAGCAGTTCTTC. This chain links TRBV6-5 with TRBJ2-1; TRBD1 agrees at 9 bases. The germline gives CDR1 MNHEY, CDR2 SVGAGI. The CDR3 extends over 13 amino acids. With V trimmed by 6 bases and J by 7 bases, 4 bases remained unmatched.

The chain couples TRBV28 to TRBJ2-3, with TRBD2 identical over 9 bases. Germline V lookup: CDR1 MDHEN, CDR2 SYDVKM. After removal of 0 bases from V and 2 bases from J, the junction contained 3 bases not matched to a gene. CDR3 length: 16 amino acids. For the CDR3, the DNA is TGTGCCAGCAGTTTATGGGCGGGAGGGGACACAGATACGCAGTATTTT. Translated: CASSLWAGGDTDTQYF.

This clone has just a few counts. The V gene is TRBV19, the J gene TRBJ1-6; D is possibly TRBD1 (5 bases). CDR3 length: 15 amino acids. V was pared by 8 bases and J by 7 bases, with 18 bases between. Germline V gene lookup returns CDR1 LNHDA and CDR2 SQIVND (reference sequence). CDR3 protein: CASAPTRVENSPLHF. The CDR3 nucleotides are TGTGCCAGTGCTCCGACCAGGGTGGAAAATTCACCCCTCCACTTT.